Shown below are 14 T cell receptor beta chains from a single sample sequenced in a study of beta chain features in type 1 diabetes. TCRB transcripts that were expressed got sequenced, as all of the isolated RNA had been reverse transcribed. Data came from immunoSEQ multiplex PCR; TCRdb stores just in-frame clones and leaves some out. The data hold around 500,000 clones, with about an eighth observed a single time. The sequencing input was naive CD4+ T cells from blood. Source of these receptors: a woman aged 18-35 years in good health.

In this sample, this clone turned up a few times. The chain uses TRBV5-4 and TRBJ1-2; the D gene is possibly TRBD1 (6 bases). Trimming left V 4 bases short and J 7 bases short, with 17 bases between. The germline gives CDR1 SGHNT, CDR2 YYREEE (reference sequence). The CDR3 has 14 amino acids. CDR3 loop: CASSLDRIEAGYTF. For the CDR3, the DNA is TGTGCCAGCAGCCTAGACAGGATAGAAGCTGGCTACACCTTC.

This clone was seen a few times. CDR3 sequence reads: CASSQGPLTSGELFF. Here the CDR3 DNA reads TGCGCCAGCAGCCAAGGACCACTAACGTCCGGGGAGCTGTTTTTT. The V call is TRBV4-3, the J call TRBJ2-2, with D hard to call. CDR3 size: 15 residues. Germline loops: CDR1 LGHNA, CDR2 YSLEER. The V gene lost 1 base and the J gene lost 6 bases, with 12 bases spanning the gap.

V is TRBV2 and J is TRBJ1-5; D not resolved. Germline CDR1 and CDR2: SNHLY and FYNNEI. Trimming removed 4 bases at V and 0 bases at J, with 4 bases between. The CDR3 is 13 amino acids. CDR3 sequence (DNA): TGTGCCAGCAGTGCATATAGCAATCAGCCCCAGCATTTT. It encodes CASSAYSNQPQHF.

CDR3 in DNA: TGTTCCATGGGCAGGGGGCCCGGGGAGACCCAGTACTTC. It specifies CSMGRGPGETQYF. This chain uses TRBV30 with TRBJ2-5; TRBD1 agrees at 8 bases. CDR1 is GTSNPN and CDR2 is SVGIG in the germline V gene (reference sequence). The CDR3 covers 13 residues.

The chain joins TRBV4-2 to TRBJ2-2; 13 positions match TRBD2. The V gene's germline CDR1 is LGHNA and CDR2 YNFKEQ. This CDR3 has 18 amino acids. V shed 1 base, J shed 3 bases, and the junction held 5 bases outside the gene matches. The CDR3 reads CASSQVFGLAGDTGELFF. The CDR3 region has the DNA TGTGCCAGCAGCCAAGTATTCGGACTAGCGGGGGACACCGGGGAGCTGTTTTTT.

The chain carries TRBV29-1 and TRBJ2-1; TRBD1 agrees at 10 bases. Germline values: CDR1 SQVTM, CDR2 ANQGSEA. J was trimmed by 0 bases and V by 7 bases; bases with no gene match: 3. The CDR3 runs to 14 residues. CDR3 nucleotide sequence: TGCAGCGGCGGGGACAGGGGCTCCTACAATGAGCAGTTCTTC. It specifies CSGGDRGSYNEQFF.

This chain links TRBV10-3 with TRBJ1-5, with unresolved D. Per germline, CDR1 ENHRY and CDR2 SYGVKD. V shed 3 bases and J shed 6 bases, with 6 bases lying between them. The CDR3 contains 12 residues. The CDR3 sequence is CAISDGSQPQHF. Written as DNA, the CDR3 is TGTGCCATCAGTGATGGGTCTCAGCCCCAGCATTTT.

Only one count was recorded for this clone. The rearrangement uses TRBV19 and TRBJ2-5; the match to TRBD2 covers 8 bases. The CDR3 length is 11 residues. Germline lookup yields CDR1 LNHDA and CDR2 SQIVND (reference sequence). Germline trimming cut 4 bases from V and 13 bases from J; bases unmatched to any gene: 5. The CDR3: CASSTAGLVYF. The CDR3 DNA sequence: TGTGCCAGTAGTACCGCGGGACTAGTGTACTTC.

This clone came up a few times. The chain has TRBV5-4 and TRBJ2-2; TRBD2 matches 10 bases. V shed 4 bases, J shed 1 base, and the junction held 4 bases outside the gene matches. The CDR3 is 16 amino acids. Germline CDR1 is SGHNT and CDR2 is YYREEE (reference sequence). The CDR3 sequence: CASSLPSGGNTGELFF. The DNA of the CDR3 is TGTGCCAGCAGCCTCCCTAGCGGGGGGAACACCGGGGAGCTGTTTTTT. Combining the CDR3 with reference TRBV5-4 and TRBJ2-2 gives the whole variable domain ETGVTQSPTHLIKTRGQQVTLRCSSQSGHNTVSWYQQALGQGPQFIFQYYREEENGRGNFPPRFSGLQFPNYSSELNVNALELDDSALYLCASSLPSGGNTGELFFGEGSRLTVL.

This clone was counted a few times. V gene TRBV7-3 combines with J gene TRBJ2-1; TRBD2 aligns across 11 bases. Trimming cost V 5 bases and J 5 bases; bases outside gene matches: 5. The CDR3 runs to 15 residues. Germline CDR1 SGHTA, CDR2 FQGTGA. CDR3 DNA sequence: TGTGCCAGCAGCCCAACTAGCGGGGGCAACAATGAGCAGTTCTTC. Translated, it gives CASSPTSGGNNEQFF.

The CDR3: CASSEDRGRETQYF. CDR3 coding DNA: TGTGCCAGCAGTGAGGACAGGGGAAGAGAGACCCAGTACTTC. V usage is TRBV6-1 and J usage is TRBJ2-5; the match to TRBD1 covers 9 bases. The germline V gene encodes CDR1 MNHNS and CDR2 SASEGT. J gave up 4 bases and V 3 bases, and 3 bases lay outside the gene matches. This CDR3 is 14 amino acids long.

In nucleotides, the CDR3 is TGTGCCAGCAGCTGGGGGACAGGGAGGGACACTGAAGCTTTCTTT. Translated, it gives CASSWGTGRDTEAFF. V gene TRBV7-8 combines with J gene TRBJ1-1, with TRBD1 matching over 9 bases. The CDR3 has 15 amino acids. The germline V gene has CDR1 SGHVS and CDR2 FQNEAQ. Trimming took 4 bases from V and 3 from J; bases not matched to a gene: 6.

The chain recombines TRBV20-1 with TRBJ2-7; no clear D gene. The CDR3 consists of 10 residues. Germline V gene lookup returns CDR1 DFQATT and CDR2 SNEGSKA (reference sequence). Trimming shortened V by 4 bases and J by 7 bases, and 8 bases separated the two germline ends. CDR3 in DNA: TGCAGTGCTATCAAAAAGGAGCAGTACTTC. This translates into CSAIKKEQYF.

J is TRBJ1-6 and V is TRBV6-5, with D possibly being TRBD1 (5 bases). CDR1 is MNHEY, CDR2 SVGAGI, per germline. The CDR3 is made up of 12 amino acids. Trimming cost V 6 bases and J 9 bases, with 9 bases left between them. CDR3 sequence (DNA): TGTGCCAGCAGAAGGGACCCTTCACCCCTCCACTTT. Amino acid sequence: CASRRDPSPLHF.